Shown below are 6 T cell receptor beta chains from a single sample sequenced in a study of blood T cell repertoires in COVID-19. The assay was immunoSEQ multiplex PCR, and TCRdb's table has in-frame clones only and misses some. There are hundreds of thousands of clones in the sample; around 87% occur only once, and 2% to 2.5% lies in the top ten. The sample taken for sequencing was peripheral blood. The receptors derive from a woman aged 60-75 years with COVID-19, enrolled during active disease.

CDR3 amino acids: CASSFGVGRRDSPLHF. The CDR3, as DNA: TGTGCCAGCAGCTTTGGGGTGGGCCGGAGGGATTCACCCCTCCACTTT. This chain uses TRBV7-2 with TRBJ1-6; D gene uncertain. V lost 3 bases, J lost 8 bases, and 17 bases lay in between. The CDR3 has 16 amino acids. Germline V gene sequence: CDR1 SGHTA, CDR2 FQGNSA.

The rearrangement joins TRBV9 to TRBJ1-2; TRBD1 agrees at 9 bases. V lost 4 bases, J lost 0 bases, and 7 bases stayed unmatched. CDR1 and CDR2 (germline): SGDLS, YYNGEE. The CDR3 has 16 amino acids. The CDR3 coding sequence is TGTGCCAGCAGCAGTACCGGGACAGGGTCTAACTATGGCTACACCTTC. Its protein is CASSSTGTGSNYGYTF.

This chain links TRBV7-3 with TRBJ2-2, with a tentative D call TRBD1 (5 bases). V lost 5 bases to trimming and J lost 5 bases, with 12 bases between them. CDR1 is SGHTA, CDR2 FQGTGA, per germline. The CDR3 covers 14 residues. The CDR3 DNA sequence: TGTGCCAGCAGCACATACGCAGGGACCGGGGAGCTGTTTTTT. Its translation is CASSTYAGTGELFF.

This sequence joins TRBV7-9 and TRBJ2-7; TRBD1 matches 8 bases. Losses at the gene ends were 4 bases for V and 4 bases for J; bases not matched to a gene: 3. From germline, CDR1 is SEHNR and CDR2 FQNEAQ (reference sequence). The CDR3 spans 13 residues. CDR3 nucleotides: TGTGCCAGCAGCTGGGGACAGGCATACGAGCAGTACTTC. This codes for CASSWGQAYEQYF.

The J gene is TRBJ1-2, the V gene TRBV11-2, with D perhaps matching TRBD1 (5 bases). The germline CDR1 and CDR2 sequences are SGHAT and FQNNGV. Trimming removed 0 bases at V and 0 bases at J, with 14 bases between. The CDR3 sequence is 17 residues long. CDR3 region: CASSLDQGGRTNYGYTF. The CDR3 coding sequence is TGTGCCAGCAGCTTAGATCAGGGAGGTAGAACTAACTATGGCTACACCTTC.

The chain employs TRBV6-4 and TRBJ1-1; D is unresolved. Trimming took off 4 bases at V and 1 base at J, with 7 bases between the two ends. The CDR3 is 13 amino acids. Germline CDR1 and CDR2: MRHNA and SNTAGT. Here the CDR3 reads CASSVEENTEAFF. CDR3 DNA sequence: TGTGCCAGCAGTGTGGAGGAGAACACTGAAGCTTTCTTT.